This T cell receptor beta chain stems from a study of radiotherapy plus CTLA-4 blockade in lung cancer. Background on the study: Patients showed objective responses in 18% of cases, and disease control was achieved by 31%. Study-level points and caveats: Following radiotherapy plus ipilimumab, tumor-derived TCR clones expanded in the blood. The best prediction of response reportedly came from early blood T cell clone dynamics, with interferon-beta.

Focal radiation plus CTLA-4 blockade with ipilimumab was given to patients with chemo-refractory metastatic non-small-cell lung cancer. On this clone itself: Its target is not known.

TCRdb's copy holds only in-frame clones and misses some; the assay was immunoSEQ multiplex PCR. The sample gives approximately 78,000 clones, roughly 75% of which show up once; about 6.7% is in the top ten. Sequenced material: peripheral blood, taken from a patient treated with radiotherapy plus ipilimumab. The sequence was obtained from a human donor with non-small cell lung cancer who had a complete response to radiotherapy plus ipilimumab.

CDR3 sequence (DNA): TGCGCCAGCAGCCAAGCCTTCCGGGGGGCGGAGGGCTACACCTTC. It yields the protein CASSQAFRGAEGYTF. V is TRBV4-1 and J is TRBJ1-2, with D possibly TRBD1 on 6 matching bases. V lost 1 base and J lost 8, with 17 bases in between. The CDR3 runs to 15 residues. Per the germline V gene, CDR1 is MGHRA and CDR2 is YSYEKL.